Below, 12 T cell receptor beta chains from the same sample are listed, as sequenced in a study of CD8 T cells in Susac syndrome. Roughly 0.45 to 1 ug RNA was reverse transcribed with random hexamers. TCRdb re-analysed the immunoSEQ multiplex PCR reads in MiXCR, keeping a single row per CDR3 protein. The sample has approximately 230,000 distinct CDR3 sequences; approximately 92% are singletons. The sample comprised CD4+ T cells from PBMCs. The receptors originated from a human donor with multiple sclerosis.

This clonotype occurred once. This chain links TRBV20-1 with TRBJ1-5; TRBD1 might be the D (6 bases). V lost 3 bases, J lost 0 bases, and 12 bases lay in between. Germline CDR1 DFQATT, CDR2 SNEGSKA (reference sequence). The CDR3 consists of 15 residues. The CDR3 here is CSASSGAGSNQPQHF. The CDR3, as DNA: TGCAGTGCTAGCTCGGGGGCGGGTAGCAATCAGCCCCAGCATTTT.

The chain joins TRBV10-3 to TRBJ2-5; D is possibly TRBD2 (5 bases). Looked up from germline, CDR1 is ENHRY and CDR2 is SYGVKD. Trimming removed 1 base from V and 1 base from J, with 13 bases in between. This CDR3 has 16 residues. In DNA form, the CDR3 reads TGTGCCATCAGTGAGTTCGGGCCGGGGATCCAAGAGACCCAGTACTTC. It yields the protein CAISEFGPGIQETQYF.

In nucleotides, the CDR3 is TGTGCCTGGAGTGGGGATGGCTACACCTTC. It is translated as CAWSGDGYTF. The chain combines TRBV30 with TRBJ1-2; unclear D gene. CDR3 length equals 10 residues. Deletions cut 1 base from V and 6 bases from J, with 3 bases between. The germline CDR1 and CDR2 sequences are GTSNPN and SVGIG (reference sequence). The whole variable domain, remainder taken from reference TRBV30 and TRBJ1-2, is SQTIHQWPATLVQPVGSPLSLECTVEGTSNPNLYWYRQAAGRGLQLLFYSVGIGQISSEVPQNLSASRPQDRQFILSSKKLLLSDSGFYLCAWSGDGYTFGSGTRLTVV.

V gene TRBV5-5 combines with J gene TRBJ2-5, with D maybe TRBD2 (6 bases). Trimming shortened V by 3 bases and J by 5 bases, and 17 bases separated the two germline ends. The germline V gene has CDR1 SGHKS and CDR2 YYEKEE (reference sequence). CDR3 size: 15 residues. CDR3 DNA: TGTGCCAGCAGCTACCTCCCGGGACTGAGTGAGACCCAGTACTTC. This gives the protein CASSYLPGLSETQYF.

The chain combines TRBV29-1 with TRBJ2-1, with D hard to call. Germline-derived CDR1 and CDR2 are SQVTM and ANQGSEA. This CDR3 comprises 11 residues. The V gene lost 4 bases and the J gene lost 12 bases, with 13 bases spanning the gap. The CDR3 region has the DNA TGCAGCGTTGTAACAGTTGGGGTGCAGTTCTTC. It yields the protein CSVVTVGVQFF.

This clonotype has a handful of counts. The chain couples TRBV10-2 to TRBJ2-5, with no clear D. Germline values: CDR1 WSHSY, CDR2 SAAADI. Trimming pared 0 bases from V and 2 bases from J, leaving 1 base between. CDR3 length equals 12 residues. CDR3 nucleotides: TGCGCCAGCAGTGAGTCTCAAGAGACCCAGTACTTC. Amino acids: CASSESQETQYF.

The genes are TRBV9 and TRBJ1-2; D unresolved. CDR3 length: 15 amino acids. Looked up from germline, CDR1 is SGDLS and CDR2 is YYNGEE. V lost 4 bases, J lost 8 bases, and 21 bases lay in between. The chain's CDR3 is CASSPPRVGARGYTF. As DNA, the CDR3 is TGTGCCAGCAGCCCACCCCGCGTGGGAGCGCGCGGCTACACCTTC.

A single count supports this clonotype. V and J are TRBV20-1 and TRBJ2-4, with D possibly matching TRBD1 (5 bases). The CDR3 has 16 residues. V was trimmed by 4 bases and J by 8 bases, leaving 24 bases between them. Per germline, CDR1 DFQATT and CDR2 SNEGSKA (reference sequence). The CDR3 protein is CSAIPVRDLRAHIQYF. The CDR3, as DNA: TGCAGTGCTATACCGGTCAGGGATCTTCGGGCGCACATTCAGTACTTC.

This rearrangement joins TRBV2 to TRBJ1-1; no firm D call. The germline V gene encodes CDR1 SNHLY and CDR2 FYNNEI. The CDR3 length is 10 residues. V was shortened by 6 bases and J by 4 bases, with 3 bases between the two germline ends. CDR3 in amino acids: CASRSTEAFF. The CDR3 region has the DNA TGTGCCAGCAGGAGCACTGAAGCTTTCTTT.

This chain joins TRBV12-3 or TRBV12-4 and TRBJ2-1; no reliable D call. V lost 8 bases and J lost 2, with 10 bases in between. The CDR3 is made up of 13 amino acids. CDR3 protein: CASSPPAYNEQFF. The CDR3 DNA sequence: TGTGCCAGCTCCCCCCCGGCCTACAATGAGCAGTTCTTC.

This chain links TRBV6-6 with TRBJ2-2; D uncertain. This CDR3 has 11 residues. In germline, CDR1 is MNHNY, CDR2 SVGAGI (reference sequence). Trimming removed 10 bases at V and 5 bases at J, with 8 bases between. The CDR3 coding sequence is TGTGCCATCGCGAGGACCGGGGAGCTGTTTTTT. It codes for CAIARTGELFF.

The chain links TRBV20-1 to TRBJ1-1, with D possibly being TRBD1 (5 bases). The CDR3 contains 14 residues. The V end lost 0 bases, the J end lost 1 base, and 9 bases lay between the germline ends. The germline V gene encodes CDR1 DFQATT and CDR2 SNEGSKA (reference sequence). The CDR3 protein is CSARDPGGNTEAFF. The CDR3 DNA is TGCAGTGCTAGAGATCCGGGGGGGAACACTGAAGCTTTCTTT.